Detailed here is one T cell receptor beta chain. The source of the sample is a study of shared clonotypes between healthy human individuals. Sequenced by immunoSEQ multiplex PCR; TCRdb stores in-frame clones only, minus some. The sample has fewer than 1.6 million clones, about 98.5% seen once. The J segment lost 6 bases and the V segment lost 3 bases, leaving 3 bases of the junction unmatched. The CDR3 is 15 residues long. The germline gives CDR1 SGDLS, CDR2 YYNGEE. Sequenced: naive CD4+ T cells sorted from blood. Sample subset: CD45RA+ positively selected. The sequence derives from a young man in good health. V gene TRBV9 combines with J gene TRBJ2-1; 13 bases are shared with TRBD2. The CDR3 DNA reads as TGTGCCAGCAGCGGGGGACTAGCGGGGAGCAATGAGCAGTTCTTC. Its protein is CASSGGLAGSNEQFF. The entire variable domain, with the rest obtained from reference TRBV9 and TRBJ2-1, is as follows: DSGVTQTPKHLITATGQRVTLRCSPRSGDLSVYWYQQSLDQGLQFLIQYYNGEERAKGNILERFSAQQFPDLHSELNLSSLELGDSALYFCASSGGLAGSNEQFFGPGTRLTVL.